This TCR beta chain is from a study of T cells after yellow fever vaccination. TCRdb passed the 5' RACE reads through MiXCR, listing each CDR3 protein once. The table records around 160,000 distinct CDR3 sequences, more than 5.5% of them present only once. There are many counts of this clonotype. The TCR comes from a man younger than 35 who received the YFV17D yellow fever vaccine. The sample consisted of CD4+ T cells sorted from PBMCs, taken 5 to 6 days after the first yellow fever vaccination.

For the CDR3, the DNA is TGTGCCAGCTCACCATTTAGGGGCACTGAAGCTTTCTTT. Translated, it gives CASSPFRGTEAFF. The rearrangement links TRBV18 to TRBJ1-1; maybe TRBD1 (5 bases). The length of the CDR3 is 13 residues. V was clipped by 2 bases and J by 4 bases, with 8 bases between them. Germline loops: CDR1 KGHSH, CDR2 LQKENI. Looking up the rest from reference TRBV18 and TRBJ1-1 gives the full variable domain: NAGVMQNPRHLVRRRGQEARLRCSPMKGHSHVYWYRQLPEEGLKFMVYLQKENIIDESGMPKERFSAEFPKEGPSILRIQQVVRGDSAAYFCASSPFRGTEAFFGQGTRLTVV.